The clone carrying this T cell receptor beta chain turned up a few times. V lost 1 base to trimming and J lost 1 base; unmatched junction nucleotides: 9. This CDR3 comprises 18 residues. The sorted Tregs were CD4+CD25+CD127-/low cells. Using its own MiXCR run on the 5' RACE reads, TCRdb lists one record per CDR3 protein. The sample has approximately 9,800 distinct CDR3 sequences, approximately 14% seen once. V and J are TRBV12-3 or TRBV12-4 and TRBJ2-3, with 9 bases matching TRBD1. The sequence was collected from a female donor with breast cancer. The sample was Tregs sorted from blood. The CDR3: CASSLGTLNRGRTDTQYF. The CDR3 region has the DNA TGTGCCAGCAGTTTAGGGACCCTTAACAGGGGGCGCACAGATACGCAGTATTTT.